Below, 23 T cell receptor beta chains from the same sample are listed, as sequenced in a study of T cells in localized non-small cell lung cancer. The data were produced by immunoSEQ multiplex PCR, yet TCRdb's version contains in-frame clones alone and is incomplete. The data show about 54,000 clones, approximately 82% seen once. The material was peripheral blood, obtained before any cancer treatment. These receptors were obtained from a female donor aged 60 or older with stage II squamous cell lung carcinoma.

The genes are TRBV9 and TRBJ2-2; 7 bases match TRBD1. This CDR3 is built from 15 residues. CDR1 SGDLS and CDR2 YYNGEE come from the germline V gene. The V and J ends lost 3 bases and 0 bases, in that order; junction bases with no gene match: 2. The CDR3 sequence is CASSAGTANTGELFF. The CDR3 nucleotides are TGTGCCAGCAGCGCTGGGACAGCGAACACCGGGGAGCTGTTTTTT.

J is TRBJ2-1 and V is TRBV25-1, with 11 bases identical to TRBD2. The V and J ends lost 8 bases and 8 bases, in that order; junction bases with no gene match: 11. Germline lookup yields CDR1 MGHDK and CDR2 SYGVNS. The CDR3 is 15 residues long. In DNA, the CDR3 is TGTGCCAGCGGCTTAGCGGGGGGGCGTGGTGATGAGCAGTTCTTC. Amino acids: CASGLAGGRGDEQFF.

This chain connects TRBV7-3 to TRBJ2-1, with no clear D. This CDR3 is 12 amino acids long. V was pared by 1 base and J by 10 bases, with 8 bases between. CDR1 is SGHTA, CDR2 FQGTGA, per germline. The CDR3 bases are TGTGCCAGCAGCTTAAAGCTGGGAGAGCAGTTCTTC. Encoded protein: CASSLKLGEQFF. Drawing the rest from reference TRBV7-3 and TRBJ2-1, the complete variable domain is GAGVSQTPSNKVTEKGKYVELRCDPISGHTALYWYRQSLGQGPEFLIYFQGTGAADDSGLPNDRFFAVRPEGSVSTLKIQRTERGDSAVYLCASSLKLGEQFFGPGTRLTVL.

This sequence joins TRBV6-1 and TRBJ2-3, with 11 bases fitting TRBD2. Germline V lookup: CDR1 MNHNS, CDR2 SASEGT. The CDR3 has 14 residues. With 7 bases clipped from V and 7 bases from J, the junction kept 7 bases outside the gene matches. Written as DNA, the CDR3 is TGTGCCAGCAAGCCGGGACTAGCGGAACATACGCAGTATTTT. Protein sequence: CASKPGLAEHTQYF.

The V call is TRBV5-1, the J call TRBJ2-1, with D possibly being TRBD2 (5 bases). V lost 7 bases to trimming and J lost 0 bases, with 14 bases between them. There are 15 residues in the CDR3. Germline V gene lookup returns CDR1 SGHRS and CDR2 YFSETQ. The CDR3 region is CASRDSVSSYNEQFF. CDR3 nucleotide sequence: TGCGCCAGCCGCGATAGCGTGAGCTCCTACAATGAGCAGTTCTTC. Complete variable domain (other parts from reference TRBV5-1 and TRBJ2-1): KAGVTQTPRYLIKTRGQQVTLSCSPISGHRSVSWYQQTPGQGLQFLFEYFSETQRNKGNFPGRFSGRQFSNSRSEMNVSTLELGDSALYLCASRDSVSSYNEQFFGPGTRLTVL.

This CDR3 is CASSLGATYGYTF. In nucleotides, the CDR3 is TGTGCCAGCAGCTTAGGTGCGACATACGGCTACACCTTC. The rearrangement joins TRBV7-2 to TRBJ1-2; D call uncertain. Germline-derived CDR1 and CDR2 are SGHTA and FQGNSA. CDR3 length: 13 residues. Trimming took 1 base from V and 8 from J, leaving 11 bases between them.

The chain recombines TRBV6-6 with TRBJ1-2, with 9 nucleotides matching TRBD1. Germline V lookup: CDR1 MNHNY, CDR2 SVGAGI (reference sequence). The CDR3 runs to 13 residues. With V trimmed by 6 bases and J by 6 bases, 5 bases remained unmatched. The CDR3 coding sequence is TGTGCCAGCAGCGACAGGGGGGAGAATGGCTACACCTTC. Translating it yields CASSDRGENGYTF.

The chain is built from TRBV5-1 and TRBJ2-7; TRBD1 agrees at 10 bases. The CDR3 extends over 15 amino acids. The ends lost 5 bases at V and 3 bases at J; junction bases unmatched: 8. Germline lookup yields CDR1 SGHRS and CDR2 YFSETQ. CDR3 DNA: TGCGCCAGCAGGGTATCCGGGACAGGGGACTACGAGCAGTACTTC. This gives the protein CASRVSGTGDYEQYF.

The rearrangement uses TRBV18 and TRBJ1-5; 10 bases agree with TRBD1. The length of the CDR3 is 14 residues. CDR1 and CDR2 (germline): KGHSH, LQKENI. V gave up 2 bases and J gave up 5 bases; unmatched junction bases: 0. The CDR3 bases are TGTGCCAGCTCACCAGGGACAGGGGATCAGCCCCAGCATTTT. Translated, it gives CASSPGTGDQPQHF. The variable domain in full, with the rest retrieved from reference TRBV18 and TRBJ1-5, is NAGVMQNPRHLVRRRGQEARLRCSPMKGHSHVYWYRQLPEEGLKFMVYLQKENIIDESGMPKERFSAEFPKEGPSILRIQQVVRGDSAAYFCASSPGTGDQPQHFGDGTRLSIL.

The V call is TRBV9, the J call TRBJ2-6; the match to TRBD1 covers 8 bases. This CDR3 contains 18 residues. V lost 4 bases and J lost 1; bases outside the gene matches: 10. The germline V gene encodes CDR1 SGDLS and CDR2 YYNGEE. Here the CDR3 DNA reads TGTGCCAGCAGCATCTTACAGGGGGGCTGGTCTGGGGCCAACGTCCTGACTTTC. Protein: CASSILQGGWSGANVLTF.

This chain joins TRBV11-2 and TRBJ2-1, with 7 bases matching TRBD1. After removal of 2 bases from V and 15 bases from J, the junction contained 10 bases not matched to a gene. The CDR3 is 13 residues long. Looked up from germline, CDR1 is SGHAT and CDR2 is FQNNGV. The CDR3 is CASSLRTGERPFF. In DNA, the CDR3 is TGTGCCAGCAGCTTACGAACAGGGGAGAGGCCGTTCTTC.

The V gene is TRBV25-1, the J gene TRBJ2-1; D not resolved. Trimming took off 2 bases at V and 0 bases at J, with 8 bases between the two ends. Germline V gene sequence: CDR1 MGHDK, CDR2 SYGVNS. The CDR3 runs 15 residues. As DNA, the CDR3 is TGTGCCAGCAGTGAAACCCTCCTCTCCTACAATGAGCAGTTCTTC. Protein product: CASSETLLSYNEQFF.

The chain carries TRBV7-9 and TRBJ2-5, with a possible D match to TRBD1 (6 bases). CDR3 length: 13 residues. Germline V gene lookup returns CDR1 SEHNR and CDR2 FQNEAQ (reference sequence). Trimming left V 0 bases short and J 5 bases short, with 7 bases between. The CDR3 DNA reads TGTGCCAGCAGCTTAGCGGGGGCTGAGACCCAGTACTTC. Translated, it gives CASSLAGAETQYF.

The chain links TRBV4-2 to TRBJ2-1; 12 positions agree with TRBD2. Germline CDR1 LGHNA, CDR2 YNFKEQ. This CDR3 has 16 amino acids. The ends lost 4 bases at V and 9 bases at J; junction bases unmatched: 10. The CDR3 loop is CASSRGLAGITGEQFF. The CDR3 DNA reads TGTGCCAGCAGCCGCGGACTAGCGGGGATCACAGGTGAGCAGTTCTTC.

The rearrangement links TRBV5-1 to TRBJ1-2, with 7 bases identical to TRBD1. Trimming at V came to 2 bases and at J to 0 bases, leaving 4 bases not matched to a gene. CDR3 length: 15 amino acids. Germline lookup yields CDR1 SGHRS and CDR2 YFSETQ. As DNA, the CDR3 is TGCGCCAGCAGCTTTGGGACAGTAGCTAACTATGGCTACACCTTC. Its translation: CASSFGTVANYGYTF.

This chain connects TRBV7-8 to TRBJ1-2; no clear D. Trimming removed 5 bases at V and 5 bases at J, with 15 bases between. The CDR3 length is 14 residues. Germline V CDR1 and CDR2: SGHVS, FQNEAQ. The CDR3 sequence is CASSRTTREYGYTF. CDR3 bases: TGTGCCAGCAGCCGGACCACGCGAGAATATGGCTACACCTTC.

The chain joins TRBV5-1 to TRBJ2-2; the D call may be TRBD1 or TRBD2 (6 bases each). Per the germline V gene, CDR1 is SGHRS and CDR2 is YFSETQ. The V end was cut by 5 bases, the J end by 7 bases, with 21 bases between. This CDR3 is 16 amino acids long. CDR3 nucleotides: TGCGCCAGCAGGCCCCGAAGGGACACCGGGGGCGGGGAGCTGTTTTTT. This translates into CASRPRRDTGGGELFF.

The CDR3, as DNA: TGTGCCAGTAGTATTTCGGGGACCCTGAACACTGAAGCTTTCTTT. It encodes CASSISGTLNTEAFF. The V call is TRBV19, the J call TRBJ1-1, with D possibly TRBD1 on 5 matching bases. CDR3 length equals 15 residues. V was clipped by 3 bases and J by 0 bases, with 11 bases between them. Germline lookup yields CDR1 LNHDA and CDR2 SQIVND (reference sequence).

The chain couples TRBV6-5 to TRBJ1-2; 7 nucleotides match TRBD1. The CDR3 has 14 residues. V was clipped by 6 bases and J by 1 base; unmatched bases: 5. CDR1 is MNHEY and CDR2 is SVGAGI in the germline V gene. DNA for the CDR3: TGTGCCAGCAGGGAGGGGGCAGGTAACTATGGCTACACCTTC. Translated: CASREGAGNYGYTF.

The chain couples TRBV12-2 to TRBJ1-5; the D call of TRBD1 is as the table states it, not checked on the DNA. TRBV12-2 is flagged as a pseudogene. The CDR3 length is 16 residues. The CDR3 protein is CASRLEVRDSNQPQHF. The CDR3 coding sequence is TGTGCAAGTCGCTTAGAGGTCAGGGATAGCAATCAGCCCCAGCATTTT.

The CDR3 protein is CASSRSLQGGNTIYF. Written as DNA, the CDR3 is TGTGCCAGCAGCCGATCCCTACAGGGAGGCAACACCATATATTTT. The V call is TRBV11-2, the J call TRBJ1-3, with D perhaps matching TRBD1 (6 bases). The CDR3 has 15 residues. From germline, CDR1 is SGHAT and CDR2 FQNNGV. Trimming cost V 5 bases and J 7 bases, with 18 bases left between them. Based on the CDR3 plus reference TRBV11-2 and TRBJ1-3, the full variable domain is EAGVAQSPRYKIIEKRQSVAFWCNPISGHATLYWYQQILGQGPKLLIQFQNNGVVDDSQLPKDRFSAERLKGVDSTLKIQPAKLEDSAVYLCASSRSLQGGNTIYFGEGSWLTVV.

This clone was seen a handful of times. V and J are TRBV12-5 and TRBJ1-5, with D tentatively TRBD1 (6 bases). The CDR3 is made up of 17 amino acids. CDR1 and CDR2 from the germline V gene are LGHNT and FRNRAP. Trimming pared 1 base from V and 2 bases from J, leaving 15 bases between. CDR3 protein: CASGLGHGTPRNQPQHF. The CDR3 DNA follows: TGTGCTAGTGGTTTGGGCCACGGGACACCACGCAATCAGCCCCAGCATTTT.

The V call is TRBV9, the J call TRBJ1-1, with 8 bases aligning to TRBD1. This CDR3 region has 14 residues. Trimming removed 0 bases from V and 8 bases from J; junction bases left unmatched: 6. CDR1 and CDR2 (germline): SGDLS, YYNGEE. The CDR3 coding sequence is TGTGCCAGCAGCGTAGATGCAGGGGGCTTGGAAGCTTTCTTT. Protein product: CASSVDAGGLEAFF.